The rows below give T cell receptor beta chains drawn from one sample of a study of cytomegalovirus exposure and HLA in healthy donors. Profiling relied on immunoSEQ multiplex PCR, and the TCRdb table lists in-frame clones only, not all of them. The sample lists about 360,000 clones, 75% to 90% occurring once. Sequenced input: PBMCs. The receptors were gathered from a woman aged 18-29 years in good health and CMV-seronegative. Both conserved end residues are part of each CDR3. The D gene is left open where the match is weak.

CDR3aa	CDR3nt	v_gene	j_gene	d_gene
CASSLARRGPEAFF	TGCGCCAGCAGCTTGGCCAGGAGGGGCCCTGAAGCTTTCTTT	TRBV5-1	TRBJ1-1	NA
CASSPPASGGAGETQYF	TGTGCCAGCTCACCACCAGCGAGCGGGGGGGCCGGAGAGACCCAGTACTTC	TRBV18	TRBJ2-5	TRBD2
CASSPRIDRVAKNIQYF	TGCGCCAGCAGCCCTAGGATAGACAGAGTAGCCAAAAACATTCAGTACTTC	TRBV4-1	TRBJ2-4	NA
CASSLWGTGSTEAFF	TGTGCCAGCAGTTTATGGGGGACAGGGAGTACTGAAGCTTTCTTT	TRBV28	TRBJ1-1	TRBD1
CASSETAEDRDNEQFF	TGTGCCAGCAGCGAGACCGCCGAGGACAGGGACAATGAGCAGTTCTTC	TRBV9	TRBJ2-1	TRBD1
CASNLLGGGYEQYF	TGCGCCAGCAACCTCCTAGGGGGGGGCTACGAGCAGTACTTC	TRBV5-1	TRBJ2-7	NA
CASSPSLSGGGFSLFF	TGTGCCAGCAGCCCCTCTTTGAGCGGGGGAGGGTTCAGCTTGTTCTTC	TRBV7-2	TRBJ2-1	TRBD2
CASSRLVASTDTQYF	TGTGCCAGCAGCCGCCTAGTAGCTAGCACAGATACGCAGTATTTT	TRBV2	TRBJ2-3	NA
CASSLGIDGYTF	TGCGCCAGCAGCTTGGGTATCGATGGCTACACCTTC	TRBV5-1	TRBJ1-2	NA
CASSYVSSGGPDTQYF	TGTGCCAGCAGTTACGTCTCTAGCGGGGGCCCAGATACGCAGTATTTT	TRBV6-5	TRBJ2-3	TRBD2
CASSQRTSGVLGEQYF	TGTGCCAGCAGCCAAAGGACTAGCGGGGTCCTCGGGGAGCAGTACTTC	TRBV5-5	TRBJ2-7	TRBD2
CSVGSTDTQYF	TGCAGCGTCGGGTCAACAGATACGCAGTATTTT	TRBV29-1	TRBJ2-3	NA
CASSLGGAAKLFF	TGTGCCAGCAGCTTGGGGGGAGCGGCGAAGCTGTTTTTT	TRBV5-4	TRBJ2-2	NA
CASSYRGPSYEQYF	TGTGCCAGCAGTTACAGGGGGCCTTCCTACGAGCAGTACTTC	TRBV28	TRBJ2-7	TRBD1
CASTLGIGTFSPGELFF	TGTGCCAGCACCTTAGGGATCGGGACTTTTTCCCCCGGGGAGCTGTTTTTT	TRBV2	TRBJ2-2	NA
CASSEVSRGRADTQYF	TGTGCCAGCAGTGAAGTAAGCAGGGGGCGGGCAGATACGCAGTATTTT	TRBV6-1	TRBJ2-3	TRBD1
CASSPSGQPAGAQYF	TGTGCCAGCAGCCCATCCGGGCAGCCCGCGGGGGCCCAGTACTTC	TRBV9	TRBJ2-5	TRBD2